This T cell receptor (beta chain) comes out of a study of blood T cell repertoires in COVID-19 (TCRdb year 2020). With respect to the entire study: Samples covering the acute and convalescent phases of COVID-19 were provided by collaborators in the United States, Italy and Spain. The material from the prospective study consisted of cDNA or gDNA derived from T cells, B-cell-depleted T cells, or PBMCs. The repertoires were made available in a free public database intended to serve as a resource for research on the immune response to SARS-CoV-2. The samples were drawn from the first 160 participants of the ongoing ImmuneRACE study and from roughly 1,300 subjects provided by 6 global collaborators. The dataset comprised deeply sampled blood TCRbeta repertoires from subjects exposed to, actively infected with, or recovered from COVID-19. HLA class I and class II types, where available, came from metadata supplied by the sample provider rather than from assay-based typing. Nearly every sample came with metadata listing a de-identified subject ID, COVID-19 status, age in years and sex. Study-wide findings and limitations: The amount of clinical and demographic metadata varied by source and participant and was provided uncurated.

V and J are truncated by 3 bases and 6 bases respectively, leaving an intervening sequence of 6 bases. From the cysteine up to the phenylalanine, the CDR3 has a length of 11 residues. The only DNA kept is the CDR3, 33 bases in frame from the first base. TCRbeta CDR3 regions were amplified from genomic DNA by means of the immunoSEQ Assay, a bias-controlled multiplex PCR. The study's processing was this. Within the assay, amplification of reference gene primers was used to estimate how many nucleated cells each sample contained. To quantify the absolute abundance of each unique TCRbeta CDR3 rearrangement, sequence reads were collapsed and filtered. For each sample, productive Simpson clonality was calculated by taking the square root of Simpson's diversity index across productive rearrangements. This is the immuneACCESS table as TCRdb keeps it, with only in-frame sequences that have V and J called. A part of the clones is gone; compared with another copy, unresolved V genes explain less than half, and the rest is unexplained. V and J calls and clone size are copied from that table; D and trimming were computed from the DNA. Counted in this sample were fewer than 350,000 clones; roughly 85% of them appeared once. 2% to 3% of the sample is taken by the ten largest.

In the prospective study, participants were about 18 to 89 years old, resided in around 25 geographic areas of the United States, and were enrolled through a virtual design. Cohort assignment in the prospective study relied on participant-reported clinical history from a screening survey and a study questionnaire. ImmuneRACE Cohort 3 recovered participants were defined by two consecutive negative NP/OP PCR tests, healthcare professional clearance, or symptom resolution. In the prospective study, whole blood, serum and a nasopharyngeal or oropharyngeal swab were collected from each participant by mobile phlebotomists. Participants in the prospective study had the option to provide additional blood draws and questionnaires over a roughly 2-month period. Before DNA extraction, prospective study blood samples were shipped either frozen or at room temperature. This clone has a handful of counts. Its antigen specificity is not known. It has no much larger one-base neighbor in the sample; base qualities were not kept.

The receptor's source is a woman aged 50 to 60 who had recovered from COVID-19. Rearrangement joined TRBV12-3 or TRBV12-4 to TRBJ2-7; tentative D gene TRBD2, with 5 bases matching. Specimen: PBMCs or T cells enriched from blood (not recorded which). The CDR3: CASSFRGEQYF. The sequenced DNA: TGTGCCAGCAGTTTCCGGGGCGAGCAGTACTTC.